Reported below is one T cell receptor beta chain. This sample stems from a study of blood T cell repertoires in COVID-19. As for the study in general: Sites across the United States, Italy and Spain contributed samples from acute and convalescent COVID-19. In each case, the material was cDNA or gDNA derived from T cells, B-cell-depleted T cells, or PBMCs.

TCRdb's copy holds only in-frame clones and misses some; the assay was immunoSEQ multiplex PCR. The sample includes 100,000 to 150,000 clones, about 74% of them seen just once. It was during active infection that Seattle patients were enrolled and then longitudinally followed. V shed 6 bases, J shed 9 bases, and the junction held 10 bases outside the gene matches. Germline CDR1 and CDR2: MNHEY and SVGEGT. The CDR3 totals 14 residues. This receptor was obtained from an elderly man with COVID-19, enrolled during active disease. The chain uses TRBV6-2 or TRBV6-3 and TRBJ2-1, with 8 bases that match TRBD2. Sequencing input: peripheral blood. CDR3 sequence (DNA): TGTGCCAGCAGCCCGCCGGGGGGGTTTAGTGAGCAGTTCTTC. Translated, it gives CASSPPGGFSEQFF.